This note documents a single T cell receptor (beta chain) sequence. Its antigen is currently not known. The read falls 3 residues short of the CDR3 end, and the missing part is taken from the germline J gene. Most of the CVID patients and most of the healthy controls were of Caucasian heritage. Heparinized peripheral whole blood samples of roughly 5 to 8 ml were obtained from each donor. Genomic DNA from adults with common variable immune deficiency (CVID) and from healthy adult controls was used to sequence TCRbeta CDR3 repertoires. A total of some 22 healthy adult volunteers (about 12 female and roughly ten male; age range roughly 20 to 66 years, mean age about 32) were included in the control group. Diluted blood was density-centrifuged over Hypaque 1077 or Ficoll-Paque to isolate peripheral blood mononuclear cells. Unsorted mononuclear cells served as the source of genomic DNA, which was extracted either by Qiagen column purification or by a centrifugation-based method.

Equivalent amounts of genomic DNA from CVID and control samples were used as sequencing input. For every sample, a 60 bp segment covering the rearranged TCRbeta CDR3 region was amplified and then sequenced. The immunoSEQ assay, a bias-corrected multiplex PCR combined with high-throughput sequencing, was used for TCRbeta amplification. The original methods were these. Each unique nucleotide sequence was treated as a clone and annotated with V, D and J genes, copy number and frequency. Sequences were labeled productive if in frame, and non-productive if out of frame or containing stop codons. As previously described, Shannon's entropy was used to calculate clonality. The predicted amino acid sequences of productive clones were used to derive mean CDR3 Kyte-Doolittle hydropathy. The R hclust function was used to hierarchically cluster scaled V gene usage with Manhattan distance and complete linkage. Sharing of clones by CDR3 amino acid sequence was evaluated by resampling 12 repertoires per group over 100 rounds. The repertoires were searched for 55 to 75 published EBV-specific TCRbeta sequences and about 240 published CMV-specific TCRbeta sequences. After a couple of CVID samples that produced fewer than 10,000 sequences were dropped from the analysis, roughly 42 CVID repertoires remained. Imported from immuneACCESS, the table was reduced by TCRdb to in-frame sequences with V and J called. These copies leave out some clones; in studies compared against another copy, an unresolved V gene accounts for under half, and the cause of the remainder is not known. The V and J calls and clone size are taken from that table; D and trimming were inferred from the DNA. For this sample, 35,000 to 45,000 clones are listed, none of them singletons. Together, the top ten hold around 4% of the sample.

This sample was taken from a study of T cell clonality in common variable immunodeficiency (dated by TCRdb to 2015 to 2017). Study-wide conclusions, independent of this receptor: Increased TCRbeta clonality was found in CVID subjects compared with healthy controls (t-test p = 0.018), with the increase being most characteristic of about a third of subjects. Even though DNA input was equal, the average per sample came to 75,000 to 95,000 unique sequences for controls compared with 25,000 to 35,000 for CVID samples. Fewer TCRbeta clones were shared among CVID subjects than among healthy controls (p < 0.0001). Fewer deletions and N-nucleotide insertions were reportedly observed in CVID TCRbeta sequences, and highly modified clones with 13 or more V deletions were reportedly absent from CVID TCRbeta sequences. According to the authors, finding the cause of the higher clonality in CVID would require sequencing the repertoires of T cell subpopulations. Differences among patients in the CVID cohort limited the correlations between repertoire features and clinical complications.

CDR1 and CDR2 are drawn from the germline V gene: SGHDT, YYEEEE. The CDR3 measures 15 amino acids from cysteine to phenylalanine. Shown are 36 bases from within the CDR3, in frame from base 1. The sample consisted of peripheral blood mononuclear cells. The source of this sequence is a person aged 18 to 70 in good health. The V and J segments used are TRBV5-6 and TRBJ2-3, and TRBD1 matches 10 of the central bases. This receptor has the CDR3 CASSPTGGVLETQYF. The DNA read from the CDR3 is TGTGCCAGCAGCCCGACAGGGGGCGTGTTGGAGACG.